Sequencing of this T cell receptor (beta chain) was carried out in a study of identical twins. This clonotype was recorded at least ten times. The antigen is undetermined. Study-level findings and limits: Alpha sequences that were out-of-frame and twin-shared showed an excess of low generation probability. Beta out-of-frame sequences displayed a weaker excess of sharing between twins. Modeled out-of-frame TCR alpha sharing in monozygotic twins fell below observed levels.

One entry per CDR3 protein results from TCRdb running MiXCR on the 5' RACE reads. The table records under 1 million distinct CDR3 sequences, approximately 13% of them present only once. The CDR3 length is 13 residues. The ends lost 5 bases at V and 9 bases at J; junction bases unmatched: 7. These same records also appear under a second study, on yellow fever vaccine responses in identical twins. As that study records: Vaccine T cell responses of twins reportedly seemed partly convergent and partly personalized.

This TCR derives from a young woman in good health. The specimen was PBMCs. This chain joins TRBV12-3 or TRBV12-4 and TRBJ2-1; 7 nucleotides match TRBD2. CDR3 nucleotides: TGTGCCAGCAGTGCGGACTGGGGGGGTGAGCAGTTCTTC. This gives the protein CASSADWGGEQFF.